The clone carrying this T cell receptor beta chain was seen at least ten times. Via MiXCR, TCRdb re-called the RT-PCR reads, giving one row per CDR3 protein. The table shows approximately 720,000 distinct CDR3 sequences, with 13% to 15% occurring only once. The sequence was collected from a female donor in good health, serving as a healthy control. The sample consisted of memory CD4+ T cells from blood.

The CDR3 reads CAISEERGGGYEQYF. DNA of the CDR3: TGTGCCATCAGTGAGGAGCGGGGGGGCGGCTACGAGCAGTACTTC. The chain links TRBV10-3 to TRBJ2-7, with 10 bases lining up with TRBD2. Germline CDR1 reads ENHRY; CDR2 reads SYGVKD. V shed 2 bases, J shed 3 bases, and the junction held 4 bases outside the gene matches. The CDR3 has 15 amino acids.